This T cell receptor (beta chain) originates from a study of blood T cell repertoires in COVID-19. On the study more broadly: Acute-phase and convalescent COVID-19 samples originated in the United States, Italy and Spain.

In the authors' workflow: Nucleated cell counts were estimated from reference gene primer amplification. The assay was immunoSEQ multiplex PCR, and TCRdb's table has in-frame clones only and misses some. V and J calls and clone size are those listed in that table; D and trimming were worked out from the DNA. The sample has about 180,000 clones, over 65% seen once. The Seattle patients joined while their infection was active and were tracked longitudinally afterward. Trimming removed 4 bases from V and 4 bases from J, with 13 bases in between. Germline V gives CDR1 MGHDK, CDR2 SYGVNS. The CDR3 runs to 14 residues.

This sequence originates from a person aged 65 to 85 with COVID-19, enrolled during active disease. This chain uses TRBV25-1 with TRBJ1-2; the D is unclear. Input material: peripheral blood. CDR3 region: CASSVSSGLYGYTF. For the CDR3, the DNA is TGTGCCAGCAGTGTCTCCAGCGGACTCTATGGCTACACCTTC.